The T cell receptor (beta chain) described here comes from a study of human T cells and chemical hapten exposure. Whole-study findings and limits: The immune response of these alopecia patients might not match healthy individuals'.

Documented time point: patch test 2, 6 weeks after DPC sensitization. Specified treatment: therapeutic diphenylcyclopropenone sensitization with weekly scalp DPC. Investigators collected blood before applying each patch test. This clonotype was observed a handful of times. The target antigen is unknown. TCRdb recomputed calls from the RACE reads with MiXCR, one row per CDR3 protein. The sample contains a few hundred thousand distinct CDR3 sequences, roughly 6% of which appear only once. The sequence derives from a woman aged 18-30 years with alopecia areata. Some clones in this sample may be carry-over from other donors' samples. The source material was whole blood, sampled in connection with sensitization to the hapten diphenylcyclopropenone (DPC).

CDR3 protein: CSVDFVQGAERIYGYTF. Written as DNA, the CDR3 is TGCAGCGTTGATTTTGTTCAGGGGGCCGAAAGGATCTATGGCTACACCTTC. The J gene is TRBJ1-2, the V gene TRBV29-1; 8 positions match TRBD1. After removal of 3 bases from V and 4 bases from J, the junction contained 16 bases not matched to a gene. Per the germline V gene, CDR1 is SQVTM and CDR2 is ANQGSEA. CDR3 length equals 17 residues.